The 26 T cell receptor beta chains presented below share a single source sample, sequenced in a study of technical replicates of blood from a few donors. Clones were read by immunoSEQ multiplex PCR, and TCRdb kept only the in-frame ones, dropping some. The table lists 55,000 to 85,000 clones, 95% to 97% of them singletons. Sample: T cells isolated from PBMCs. All receptors come from a human donor in good health.

J is TRBJ2-6 and V is TRBV4-1; 15 nucleotides match TRBD2. Losses at the gene ends were 0 bases for V and 4 bases for J; bases not matched to a gene: 10. CDR1 MGHRA and CDR2 YSYEKL come from the germline V gene. The CDR3 runs 21 residues. The CDR3 DNA is TGCGCCAGCAGCCAAGATGGGGGGACTAGCGGGAGGTTTTTCGGGGCCAACGTCCTGACTTTC. Translated, it gives CASSQDGGTSGRFFGANVLTF.

The CDR3 loop is CASSHARGGLNTEAFF. CDR3 bases: TGTGCCAGTAGTCACGCGCGCGGGGGCTTGAACACTGAAGCTTTCTTT. This rearrangement joins TRBV19 to TRBJ1-1, with D possibly being TRBD1 (6 bases). The CDR3 is 16 amino acids. The V end was cut by 5 bases, the J end by 0 bases, with 16 bases between. CDR1 is LNHDA, CDR2 SQIVND, per germline (reference sequence).

V and J are TRBV4-1 and TRBJ2-5; D gene uncertain. Trimming took 1 base from V and 4 from J, leaving 13 bases between them. CDR3 length: 15 residues. The germline V gene encodes CDR1 MGHRA and CDR2 YSYEKL. The CDR3 nucleotides are TGCGCCAGCAGCCAAGTCTTACTTTCGCTAGAGACCCAGTACTTC. Translation gives CASSQVLLSLETQYF.

The chain carries TRBV29-1 and TRBJ2-5, with unresolved D. The V and J ends lost 6 bases and 1 base respectively, with 24 bases between them. Germline assignment: CDR1 SQVTM and CDR2 ANQGSEA. The CDR3 is 17 amino acids. CDR3 sequence (DNA): TGCAGCGTACACGGGTTGAGCCACCCGATTTTCCAAGAGACCCAGTACTTC. Its protein product is CSVHGLSHPIFQETQYF. Full variable domain (remainder filled in from reference TRBV29-1 and TRBJ2-5): SAVISQKPSRDICQRGTSLTIQCQVDSQVTMMFWYRQQPGQSLTLIATANQGSEATYESGFVIDKFPISRPNLTFSTLTVSNMSPEDSSIYLCSVHGLSHPIFQETQYFGPGTRLLVL.

V gene TRBV4-1 combines with J gene TRBJ1-1; D remains unclear. The CDR3 has 12 amino acids. V lost 4 bases and J lost 2, with 5 bases in between. Germline lookup yields CDR1 MGHRA and CDR2 YSYEKL. This CDR3 reads CASSLTNTEAFF. The CDR3 DNA reads TGCGCCAGCAGCCTGACAAACACTGAAGCTTTCTTT.

V usage is TRBV29-1 and J usage is TRBJ1-4; possible D gene TRBD1, 5 bases. From germline, CDR1 is SQVTM and CDR2 ANQGSEA. V shed 6 bases and J shed 4 bases, with 15 bases lying between them. The CDR3 has 14 amino acids. CDR3 sequence: CSVFSTASNEKLFF. In DNA, the CDR3 is TGCAGCGTCTTCTCGACAGCAAGTAATGAAAAACTGTTTTTT. The entire variable domain, with the rest obtained from reference TRBV29-1 and TRBJ1-4, is as follows: SAVISQKPSRDICQRGTSLTIQCQVDSQVTMMFWYRQQPGQSLTLIATANQGSEATYESGFVIDKFPISRPNLTFSTLTVSNMSPEDSSIYLCSVFSTASNEKLFFGSGTQLSVL.

The chain employs TRBV7-3 and TRBJ2-5; 12 nucleotides match TRBD2. J lost 2 bases, V lost 4 bases, and 5 bases had no gene match. This CDR3 has 16 residues. CDR1 is SGHTA, CDR2 FQGTGA, per germline. CDR3 sequence reads: CASSSDGLAGQETQYF. In nucleotides, the CDR3 is TGTGCCAGCAGCTCCGACGGACTAGCGGGACAAGAGACCCAGTACTTC.

The chain joins TRBV9 to TRBJ1-3, with D maybe TRBD1 (5 bases). The CDR3 has 16 amino acids. Germline V gene sequence: CDR1 SGDLS, CDR2 YYNGEE. Trimming stripped 4 bases from V and 8 bases from J, with 22 bases between. CDR3 coding DNA: TGTGCCAGCAGCCCCACCTTGCAGGGTAGGGGCCACACCATATATTTT. Translation gives CASSPTLQGRGHTIYF.

The J gene is TRBJ1-5, the V gene TRBV27; TRBD1 is a possible D gene (5 bases). The CDR3 length is 13 residues. Germline values: CDR1 MNHEY, CDR2 SMNVEV (reference sequence). V gave up 5 bases and J gave up 5 bases, with 10 bases separating them. Written as DNA, the CDR3 is TGTGCCAGCAGTAGGCAGGGATATCAGCCCCAGCATTTT. This codes for CASSRQGYQPQHF.

The rearrangement uses TRBV7-8 and TRBJ2-5; D call uncertain. CDR1 SGHVS and CDR2 FQNEAQ come from the germline V gene. Between the trimmed V and J ends, which lost 0 bases and 5 bases, there was a span of 13 bases. The CDR3 is 15 residues long. CDR3 sequence: CASSLAVLVEETQYF. The CDR3 bases are TGTGCCAGCAGCTTAGCCGTATTAGTAGAGGAGACCCAGTACTTC. Looking up the rest from reference TRBV7-8 and TRBJ2-5 gives the full variable domain: GAGVSQSPRYKVAKRGQDVALRCDPISGHVSLFWYQQALGQGPEFLTYFQNEAQLDKSGLPSDRFFAERPEGSVSTLKIQRTQQEDSAVYLCASSLAVLVEETQYFGPGTRLLVL.

This chain joins TRBV7-3 and TRBJ2-3, with 9 bases matching TRBD2. Looked up from germline, CDR1 is SGHTA and CDR2 is FQGTGA. V shed 2 bases and J 4 bases; nucleotides not matched to a gene: 7. This CDR3 has 16 residues. In DNA, the CDR3 is TGTGCCAGCAGCTTAGGAGCGGGAGGAGGGTCAGATACGCAGTATTTT. Residues: CASSLGAGGGSDTQYF.

The chain links TRBV10-1 to TRBJ2-2; D unresolved. The CDR3 is 12 residues long. V dropped 2 bases and J dropped 10 bases, with 8 bases sitting between them. Germline-derived CDR1 and CDR2 are WNHNN and SYGVQD (reference sequence). The CDR3 DNA sequence: TGCGCCAGCAGTGAGACGAGGCTGGAGCTGTTTTTT. Translated, it gives CASSETRLELFF.

The V and J genes are TRBV7-9 and TRBJ2-7; 11 positions match TRBD2. CDR3 size: 15 residues. Trimming cost V 5 bases and J 2 bases; bases outside gene matches: 5. Germline V lookup: CDR1 SEHNR, CDR2 FQNEAQ (reference sequence). The chain's CDR3 is CASSQGTSGPYEQYF. For the CDR3, the DNA is TGTGCCAGCAGCCAGGGGACTAGCGGTCCCTACGAGCAGTACTTC.

The chain is built from TRBV7-2 and TRBJ2-7; TRBD2 agrees at 12 bases. Per germline, CDR1 SGHTA and CDR2 FQGNSA. V was pared by 4 bases and J by 3 bases, with 4 bases of the junction left unmatched. The CDR3 length is 15 residues. CDR3 sequence: CASSSRLAGVYEQYF. CDR3 in DNA: TGTGCCAGCAGCTCTAGACTAGCGGGGGTCTACGAGCAGTACTTC.

This clone was seen just once. The chain couples TRBV5-1 to TRBJ2-7, with D tentatively TRBD1 (6 bases). CDR1 is SGHRS and CDR2 is YFSETQ in the germline V gene. The V end lost 3 bases, the J end lost 2 bases, and 15 bases lay between the germline ends. This CDR3 contains 15 residues. The CDR3 region has the DNA TGCGCCAGCAGCTCACAGGGTCTTGCTCCCTACGAGCAGTACTTC. Its protein is CASSSQGLAPYEQYF. Using reference TRBV5-1 and TRBJ2-7 for the parts outside the CDR3, the full variable domain is KAGVTQTPRYLIKTRGQQVTLSCSPISGHRSVSWYQQTPGQGLQFLFEYFSETQRNKGNFPGRFSGRQFSNSRSEMNVSTLELGDSALYLCASSSQGLAPYEQYFGPGTRLTVT.

The sample holds one count of this clone. CDR3 nucleotides: TGTGCCAGCAGTTTGAACGGGAAAGAAGCTTTCTTT. Translating gives CASSLNGKEAFF. V is TRBV27 and J is TRBJ1-1; D remains unclear. The V end lost 3 bases, the J end lost 8 bases, and 10 bases lay between the germline ends. CDR3 size: 12 residues. Germline V gene data show CDR1 as MNHEY and CDR2 as SMNVEV (reference sequence).

The chain combines TRBV15 with TRBJ2-3; 8 bases are a match to TRBD1. This CDR3 has 14 amino acids. V trimming: 5 bases; J trimming: 3 bases; junction bases outside the gene matches: 4. Germline lookup yields CDR1 LNHNV and CDR2 YYDKDF (reference sequence). Written as DNA, the CDR3 is TGTGCCACCAGCCGAGGACAGGGAACAGATACGCAGTATTTT. It yields the protein CATSRGQGTDTQYF.

The count of this clone is one. This sequence joins TRBV5-6 and TRBJ1-2, with a tentative D call TRBD1 (5 bases). Germline-derived CDR1 and CDR2 are SGHDT and YYEEEE. The germline V and J ends were trimmed by 3 bases and 4 bases, with 7 bases remaining between them. The CDR3 contains 12 residues. CDR3 coding DNA: TGTGCCAGCAGCTGGGACTTCTATGGCTACACCTTC. As protein: CASSWDFYGYTF.

This chain connects TRBV15 to TRBJ2-2; D might be TRBD1 (6 bases). The CDR3 runs to 16 residues. The V gene lost 5 bases and the J gene lost 4 bases, with 17 bases spanning the gap. Germline CDR1 reads LNHNV; CDR2 reads YYDKDF (reference sequence). The CDR3 reads CATSGQYLTVTGELFF. The DNA for the CDR3 is TGTGCCACCAGCGGACAGTATCTGACAGTCACCGGGGAGCTGTTTTTT.

The chain recombines TRBV9 with TRBJ1-1; D is perhaps TRBD1 (5 bases). The V gene's germline CDR1 is SGDLS and CDR2 YYNGEE. V was pared by 4 bases and J by 14 bases, with 18 bases between. This CDR3 comprises 12 residues. In DNA, the CDR3 is TGTGCCAGCAGCCCCGACAGCGTTCAAGGCTTCTTT. This translates into CASSPDSVQGFF.

The chain couples TRBV11-2 to TRBJ2-1; 8 nucleotides line up with TRBD2. The CDR3 has 16 residues. The junction had 8 bases not matched to a gene; V was cut back by 2 bases and J by 5 bases. The V gene's germline CDR1 is SGHAT and CDR2 FQNNGV. In DNA form, the CDR3 reads TGTGCCAGCAGCTTACATACGACTAGCGCCAACAATGAGCAGTTCTTC. It codes for CASSLHTTSANNEQFF.

This chain uses TRBV11-3 with TRBJ2-7; weak D call: TRBD2 (5 bases). In germline, CDR1 is SGHNT, CDR2 YENEEA. The germline V and J ends were trimmed by 3 bases and 0 bases, with 24 bases remaining between them. The CDR3 is 19 residues long. The CDR3: CASSFHPGLGRPFSYEQYF. For the CDR3, the DNA is TGTGCCAGCAGCTTTCACCCTGGACTTGGGCGTCCTTTCTCCTACGAGCAGTACTTC.

The CDR3 nucleotides are TGTGCCAGCAGTTTAGGGAGTATCTACGAGCAGTACTTC. It yields the protein CASSLGSIYEQYF. The gene calls are TRBV27 and TRBJ2-7, with D possibly being TRBD2 (5 bases). The ends were cut back, 2 bases at V and 3 bases at J, with 8 bases in the middle. The CDR3 is 13 amino acids. Germline V gene data show CDR1 as MNHEY and CDR2 as SMNVEV (reference sequence).

The chain links TRBV9 to TRBJ2-2, with a tentative D call TRBD1 (6 bases). Germline loops: CDR1 SGDLS, CDR2 YYNGEE. The ends were cut back, 0 bases at V and 1 base at J, with 7 bases in the middle. CDR3 length: 15 amino acids. DNA of the CDR3: TGTGCCAGCAGCGTAGACAGGGTGAACACCGGGGAGCTGTTTTTT. It codes for CASSVDRVNTGELFF.

V gene TRBV4-3 combines with J gene TRBJ1-3; D is unclear. This CDR3 is 16 amino acids long. Germline CDR1 LGHNA, CDR2 YSLEER. The germline V and J ends were trimmed by 4 bases and 0 bases, with 13 bases remaining between them. CDR3: CASSPYGDSSGNTIYF. As DNA, the CDR3 is TGCGCCAGCAGCCCTTACGGGGATAGCTCTGGAAACACCATATATTTT.

The chain combines TRBV5-1 with TRBJ1-2; D possibly corresponds to TRBD1 (5 bases). Trimming removed 0 bases from V and 2 bases from J, with 8 bases in between. This CDR3 region has 14 residues. Looked up from germline, CDR1 is SGHRS and CDR2 is YFSETQ. The CDR3 protein is CASSLGDSNYGYTF. The CDR3 DNA reads as TGCGCCAGCAGCTTGGGAGACAGCAACTATGGCTACACCTTC. Combining the CDR3 with reference TRBV5-1 and TRBJ1-2 gives the whole variable domain KAGVTQTPRYLIKTRGQQVTLSCSPISGHRSVSWYQQTPGQGLQFLFEYFSETQRNKGNFPGRFSGRQFSNSRSEMNVSTLELGDSALYLCASSLGDSNYGYTFGSGTRLTVV.